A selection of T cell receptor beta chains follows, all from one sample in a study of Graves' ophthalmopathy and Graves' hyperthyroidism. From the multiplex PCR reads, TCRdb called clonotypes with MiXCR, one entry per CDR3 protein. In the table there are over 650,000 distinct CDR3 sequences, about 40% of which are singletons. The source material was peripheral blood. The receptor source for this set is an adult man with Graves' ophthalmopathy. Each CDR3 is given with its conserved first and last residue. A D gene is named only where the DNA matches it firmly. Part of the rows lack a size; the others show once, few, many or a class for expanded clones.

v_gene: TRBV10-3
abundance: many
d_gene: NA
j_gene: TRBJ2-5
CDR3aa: CAISENLGGETQYF
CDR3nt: TGTGCCATCAGTGAAAATCTAGGTGGGGAGACCCAGTACTTC

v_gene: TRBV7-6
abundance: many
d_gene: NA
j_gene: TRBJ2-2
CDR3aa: CASSPVRGGGWTGELFF
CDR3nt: TGTGCCAGCAGCCCCGTCAGGGGGGGAGGATGGACCGGGGAGCTGTTTTTT

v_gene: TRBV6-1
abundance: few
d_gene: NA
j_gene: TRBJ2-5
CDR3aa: CASIPFSGIYQETQYF
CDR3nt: TGTGCCAGCATTCCCTTTAGCGGTATTTACCAAGAGACCCAGTACTTC

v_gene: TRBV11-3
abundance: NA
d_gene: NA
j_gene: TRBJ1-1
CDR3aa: CASSRETSPEAFF
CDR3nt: TGTGCCAGCAGCCGAGAAACGTCACCTGAAGCTTTCTTT

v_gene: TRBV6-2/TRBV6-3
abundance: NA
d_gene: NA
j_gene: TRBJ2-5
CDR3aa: CASSYGVGRQETQYF
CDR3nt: TGTGCCAGCAGTTACGGAGTAGGGAGGCAAGAGACCCAGTACTTC

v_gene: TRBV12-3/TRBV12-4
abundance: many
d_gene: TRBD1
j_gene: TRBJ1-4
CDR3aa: CASSTGDFNEKLFF
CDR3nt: TGTGCCAGCAGTACAGGGGATTTTAATGAAAAACTGTTTTTT

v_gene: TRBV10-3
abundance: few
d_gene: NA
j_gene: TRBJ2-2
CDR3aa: CAISDFGGNTGELFF
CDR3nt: TGTGCCATCAGTGATTTTGGCGGGAACACCGGGGAGCTGTTTTTT

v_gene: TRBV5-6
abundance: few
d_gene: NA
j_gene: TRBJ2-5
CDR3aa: CASSVPLGGSQYF
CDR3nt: TGTGCCAGCAGCGTTCCCCTTGGGGGTTCTCAGTACTTC

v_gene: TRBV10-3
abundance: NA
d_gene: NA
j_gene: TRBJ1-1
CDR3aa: CAIRGKGMGNTEAFF
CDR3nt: TGTGCCATCCGCGGTAAGGGGATGGGGAACACTGAAGCTTTCTTT

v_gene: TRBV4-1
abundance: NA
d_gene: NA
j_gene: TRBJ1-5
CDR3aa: CASSHRGGVSNQPQHF
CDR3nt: TGCGCCAGCAGCCACCGTGGGGGGGTCAGCAATCAGCCCCAGCATTTT

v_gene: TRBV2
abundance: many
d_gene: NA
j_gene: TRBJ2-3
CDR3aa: CASSETGDTQYF
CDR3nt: TGTGCCAGCAGTGAAACGGGAGATACGCAGTATTTT

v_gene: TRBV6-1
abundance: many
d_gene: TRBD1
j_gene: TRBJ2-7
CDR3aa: CASNSGGSVPYEQYF
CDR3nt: TGTGCCAGCAATTCAGGGGGCAGTGTACCCTACGAGCAGTACTTC

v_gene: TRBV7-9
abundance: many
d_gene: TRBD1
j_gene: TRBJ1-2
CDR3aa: CASSLGQTANYGYTF
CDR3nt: TGTGCCAGCAGCCTGGGACAGACTGCTAACTATGGCTACACCTTC

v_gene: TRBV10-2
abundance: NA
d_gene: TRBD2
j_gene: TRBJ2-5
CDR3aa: CASSEGRERGMGETQYF
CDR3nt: TGTGCCAGCAGTGAAGGGCGGGAGCGGGGGATGGGGGAGACCCAGTACTTC

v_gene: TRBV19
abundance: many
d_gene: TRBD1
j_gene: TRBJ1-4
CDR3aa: CASKNAGTGSEKLFF
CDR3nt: TGTGCCAGTAAAAATGCCGGGACAGGGAGTGAAAAACTGTTTTTT

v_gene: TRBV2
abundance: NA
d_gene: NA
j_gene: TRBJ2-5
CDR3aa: CASSPGQAHQETQYF
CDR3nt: TGTGCCAGCAGCCCCGGGCAGGCCCACCAAGAGACCCAGTACTTC

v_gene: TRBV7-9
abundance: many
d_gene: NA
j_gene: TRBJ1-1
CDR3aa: CASSFHREGTEAFF
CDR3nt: TGTGCCAGCAGCTTCCACAGGGAGGGCACTGAAGCTTTCTTT

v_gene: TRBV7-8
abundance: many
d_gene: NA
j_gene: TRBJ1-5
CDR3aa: CASSLDSYNQPQHF
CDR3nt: TGTGCCAGCAGCCTAGACAGCTACAATCAGCCCCAGCATTTT

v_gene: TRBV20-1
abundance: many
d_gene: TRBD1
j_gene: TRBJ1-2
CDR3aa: CSASDRGVFF
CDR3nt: TGCAGTGCTTCAGACAGGGGCGTATTTTTC

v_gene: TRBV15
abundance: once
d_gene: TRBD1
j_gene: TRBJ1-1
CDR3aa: CATSRGTGQDTEAFF
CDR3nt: TGTGCCACCAGCAGAGGAACGGGACAGGACACTGAAGCTTTCTTT

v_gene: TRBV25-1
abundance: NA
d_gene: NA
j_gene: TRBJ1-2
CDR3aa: CASSAGVEDGYTF
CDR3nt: TGTGCCAGCAGTGCAGGGGTAGAAGACGGCTACACCTTC

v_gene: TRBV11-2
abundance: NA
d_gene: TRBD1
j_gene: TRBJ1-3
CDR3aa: CASSSGTGSGNTIYF
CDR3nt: TGTGCCAGCAGTTCGGGGACAGGCTCTGGAAACACCATATATTTT

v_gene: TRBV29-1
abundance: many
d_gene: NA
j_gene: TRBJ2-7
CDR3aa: CSVDNSYEQYF
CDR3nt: TGCAGCGTTGACAACTCCTACGAGCAGTACTTC

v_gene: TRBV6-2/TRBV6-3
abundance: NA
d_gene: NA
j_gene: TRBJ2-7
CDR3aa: CASSYAGIVSEQYF
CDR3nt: TGTGCCAGCAGTTACGCAGGGATCGTCTCCGAGCAGTACTTC

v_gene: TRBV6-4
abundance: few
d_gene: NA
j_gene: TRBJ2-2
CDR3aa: CASSEMSTGELFF
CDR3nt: TGTGCCAGCAGTGAAATGAGCACCGGGGAGCTGTTTTTT

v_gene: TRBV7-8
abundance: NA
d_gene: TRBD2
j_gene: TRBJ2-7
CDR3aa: CASIQSRGGSFYEQYF
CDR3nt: TGTGCCAGCATCCAAAGCCGGGGGGGGTCCTTCTACGAGCAGTACTTC

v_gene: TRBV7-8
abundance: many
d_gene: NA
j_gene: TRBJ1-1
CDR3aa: CASSLARTNTEAFF
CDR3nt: TGTGCCAGCAGCTTAGCACGGACGAACACTGAAGCTTTCTTT

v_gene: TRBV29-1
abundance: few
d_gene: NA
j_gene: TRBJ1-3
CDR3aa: CSVVGRTNTIYF
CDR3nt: TGCAGCGTTGTAGGTCGGACTAACACCATATATTTT

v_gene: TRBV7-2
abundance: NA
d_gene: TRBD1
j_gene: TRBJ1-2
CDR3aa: CASSPPTGQGIYGYTF
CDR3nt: TGTGCCAGCTCACCACCGACCGGACAGGGGATCTATGGCTACACCTTC

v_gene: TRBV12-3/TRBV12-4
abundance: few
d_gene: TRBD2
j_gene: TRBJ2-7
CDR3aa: CASSFTGTREEQYF
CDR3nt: TGTGCCAGCAGTTTTACCGGGACTAGAGAAGAGCAGTACTTC

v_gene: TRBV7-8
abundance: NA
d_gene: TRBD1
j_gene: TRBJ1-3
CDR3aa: CASSLAGTAISGNTIYF
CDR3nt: TGTGCCAGCAGCTTAGCGGGGACAGCTATCTCTGGAAACACCATATATTTT

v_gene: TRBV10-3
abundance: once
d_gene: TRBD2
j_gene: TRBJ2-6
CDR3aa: CAISGTSGANVLTF
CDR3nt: TGTGCCATCAGTGGGACTAGCGGGGCCAACGTCCTGACTTTC

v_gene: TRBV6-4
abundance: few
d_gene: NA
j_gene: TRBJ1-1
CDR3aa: CASSRDGAFTEAFF
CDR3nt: TGTGCCAGCAGCAGGGACGGAGCCTTCACTGAAGCTTTCTTT

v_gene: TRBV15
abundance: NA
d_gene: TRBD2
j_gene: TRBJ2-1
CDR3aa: CATGGVKNEQFF
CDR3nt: TGTGCCACCGGGGGGGTTAAGAATGAGCAGTTCTTC

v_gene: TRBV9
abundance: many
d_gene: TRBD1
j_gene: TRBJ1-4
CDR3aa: CASSELPGQDVKLFF
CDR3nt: TGTGCCAGCAGCGAACTACCGGGACAGGACGTAAAACTGTTTTTT

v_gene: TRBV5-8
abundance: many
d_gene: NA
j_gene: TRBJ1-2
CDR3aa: CASSFWQDYGYTF
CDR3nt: TGTGCCAGCAGCTTCTGGCAGGACTATGGCTACACCTTC

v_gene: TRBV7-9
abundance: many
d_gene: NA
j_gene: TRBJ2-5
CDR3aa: CASSAGGFKQGF
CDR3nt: TGTGCCAGCAGCGCAGGCGGCTTTAAACAGGGTTTC

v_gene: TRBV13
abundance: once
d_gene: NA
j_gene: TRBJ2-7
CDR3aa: CASSLGAPSGEQYF
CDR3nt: TGTGCCAGCAGCTTGGGGGCGCCTAGTGGGGAGCAGTACTTC

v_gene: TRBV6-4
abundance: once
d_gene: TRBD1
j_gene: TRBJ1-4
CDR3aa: CASAAQGANEKLFF
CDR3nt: TGTGCCAGCGCGGCTCAGGGGGCTAATGAAAAACTGTTTTTT

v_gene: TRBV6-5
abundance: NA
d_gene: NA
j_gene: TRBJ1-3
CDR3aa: CASSLGGIWVAGNTIYF
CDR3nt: TGTGCCAGCAGCCTGGGGGGAATATGGGTTGCTGGAAACACCATATATTTT

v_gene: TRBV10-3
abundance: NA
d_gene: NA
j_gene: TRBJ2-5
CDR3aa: CAISDEGGRNF
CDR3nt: TGTGCCATCAGTGACGAGGGGGGCCGGAACTTC

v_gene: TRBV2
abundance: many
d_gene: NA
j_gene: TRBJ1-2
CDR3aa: CASIRGGTPPLYGYTF
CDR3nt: TGTGCCAGCATACGGGGAGGGACCCCTCCTCTCTATGGCTACACCTTC

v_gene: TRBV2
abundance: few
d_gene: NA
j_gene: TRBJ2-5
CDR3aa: CASGSQGTQYF
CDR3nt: TGTGCCAGCGGTTCCCAGGGGACCCAGTACTTC

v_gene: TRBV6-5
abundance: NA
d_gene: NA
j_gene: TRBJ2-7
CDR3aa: CASSYSQGAYEQYF
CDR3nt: TGTGCCAGCAGTTACTCGCAGGGAGCCTACGAGCAGTACTTC

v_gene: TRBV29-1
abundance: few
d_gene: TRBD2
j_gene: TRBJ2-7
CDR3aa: CSVDPSGTYEQYF
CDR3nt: TGCAGCGTTGACCCTAGCGGTACCTACGAGCAGTACTTC

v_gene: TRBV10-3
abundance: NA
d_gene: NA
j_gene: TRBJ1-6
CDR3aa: CASSTGHQSPLHF
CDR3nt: TGTGCCAGCAGTACAGGGCACCAATCACCCCTCCACTTT

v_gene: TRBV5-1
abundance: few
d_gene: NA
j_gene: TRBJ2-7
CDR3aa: CASSLVQYF
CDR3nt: TGTGCCAGCAGCTTAGTGCAGTACTTC

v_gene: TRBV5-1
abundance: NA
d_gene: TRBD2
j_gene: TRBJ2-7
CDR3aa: CASSEWTSGSAGELYF
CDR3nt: TGCGCCAGCAGCGAATGGACTAGCGGGAGTGCCGGGGAGCTGTACTTC

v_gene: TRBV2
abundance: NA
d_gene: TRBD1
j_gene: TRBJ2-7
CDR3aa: CASEGQGSYEQYF
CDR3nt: TGTGCCAGCGAAGGACAGGGATCCTACGAGCAGTACTTC

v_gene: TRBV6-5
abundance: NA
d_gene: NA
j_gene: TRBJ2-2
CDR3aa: CASSYSGLDTGELFF
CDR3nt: TGTGCCAGCAGTTACTCGGGGTTAGACACCGGGGAGCTGTTTTTT

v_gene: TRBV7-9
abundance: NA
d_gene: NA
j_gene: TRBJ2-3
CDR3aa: CASSSGATDTQYF
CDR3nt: TGTGCCAGCAGCTCCGGGGCTACAGATACGCAGTATTTT

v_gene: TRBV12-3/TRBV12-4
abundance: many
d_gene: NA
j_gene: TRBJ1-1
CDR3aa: CASRGASRYEAFF
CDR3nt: TGTGCCAGCAGGGGGGCCTCGCGGTATGAAGCTTTCTTT

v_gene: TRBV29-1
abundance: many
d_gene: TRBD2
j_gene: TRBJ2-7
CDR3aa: CSVDLAGGHEQYF
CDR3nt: TGCAGCGTTGATCTAGCGGGAGGCCACGAGCAGTACTTC

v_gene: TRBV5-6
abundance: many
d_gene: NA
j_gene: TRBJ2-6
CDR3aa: CASSLEVESGANVLTF
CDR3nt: TGTGCCAGCAGCTTGGAGGTAGAGTCTGGGGCCAACGTCCTGACTTTC

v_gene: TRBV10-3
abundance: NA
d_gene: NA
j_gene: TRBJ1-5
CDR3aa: CAISRAKGGQPQHF
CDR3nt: TGTGCCATCAGCAGGGCTAAGGGTGGTCAGCCCCAGCATTTT